The clone carrying this TCR beta chain was seen a single time. This record belongs to a study of beta chain features in type 1 diabetes. Expressed TCRB transcripts were sequenced because the entire RNA isolate underwent reverse transcription. This table comes from immunoSEQ multiplex PCR, and its TCRdb copy is limited to in-frame clones, with some not included. The sample includes about 340,000 clones, approximately 8% of them seen just once. Purities in excess of 95% were seen in all sorted populations. This CDR3 region has 13 residues. Germline trimming cut 6 bases from V and 2 bases from J; bases unmatched to any gene: 3.

The TCR was taken from a woman in her late teens or twenties in good health. The chain links TRBV23-1 to TRBJ2-7; TRBD1 matches at 8 bases. TRBV23-1 is designated an ORF whose function remains uncertain. Sequencing input: central memory CD4+ T cells from blood. CDR3 bases: TGCGCCAGCAGCCGACAGGGGACCTACGAGCAGTACTTC. Translated: CASSRQGTYEQYF.